The entry below gives a single T cell receptor (beta chain) sequence along with its context. This clone's antigen is unknown. No base-level quality is on record; no much larger clone is a single base apart. The study excluded patients with uncontrolled infections, other autoimmune diseases, pregnancy or lactation. Diagnoses relied on clinical symptoms, serum thyroxine and TRAb, thyroid ultrasound and orbital computed tomography. Trizol reagent was used to extract total RNA, and RNA quality was then checked on an Agilent 2100 Bioanalyzer. The TCR beta CDR3 regions were amplified from RNA transcripts. The first round of RT-PCR for the TCR CDR3 was performed with the HTBI primer set and the Qiagen OneStep RT-PCR kit. Libraries were constructed in a second round of multiplex PCR, after which size selection and purification were carried out. Libraries were sequenced paired-end with 100 bp reads on an Illumina HiSeq2000. On the study's bioinformatics: Raw data were processed with SOAPnuke, discarding reads with adapters, uncalled bases, mean Phred below 15, or no exact constant-primer or identifier match. High-quality paired reads were merged using COPE v1.2.5, and each unique nucleotide sequence was defined as a clonotype. MiTCR v1.1 was used to align the clonotypes against IMGT TRBV, TRBD and TRBJ reference segments. The analysis included only V-J combinations with a frequency above 0.0001, which together covered roughly 99% of the repertoires. The TCS score was defined as F50 (clonal expansion) divided by E x V (chaos), with BLOSUM62-based TCRdist calculated between CDR3 peptides within each V-J. Welch's t-statistics and random forest reduced some 510 V-J features to around 14, which were used in a naive Bayes classifier (R e1071). The Morisita-Horn index was used to measure how similar the thyroid and blood repertoires were. TCRdb handled the public reads itself, with Q25 trimming in fastp and clone calling in MiXCR, and kept productive beta chains. Entries are consolidated by CDR3 protein sequence, retaining the most common genes and DNA. The V and J calls come from TCRdb's annotation, not from the publication. For this sample the table gives 600,000 to 700,000 distinct CDR3 sequences, of which just under 45% were detected only once. The ten top clones hold under 8.5% of the sample.

The data were obtained in a study of T cells in Graves' hyperthyroidism and ophthalmopathy (dated by TCRdb to the late 2010s). General notes on the study: TCR V-J signatures able to tell the groups apart were searched for in a discovery cohort of approximately 95 patients, of whom more than 40 had Graves' ophthalmopathy and roughly 59 had stable Graves' hyperthyroidism. Following sampling, methimazole starting at 30 mg daily was given to hyperthyroidism patients, and high-dose intravenous methylprednisolone was given to ophthalmopathy patients. According to the paper, TCR Vbeta CDR3 sequencing was carried out on roughly 130 peripheral blood samples, which came from 40 to 45 ophthalmopathy, 70 to 80 hyperthyroidism and about 17 progressor patients. The roughly 91 discovery patients were randomly split 7:3 into training and test sets. Thyroid tissue and blood T-cell repertoires from roughly six Graves' hyperthyroidism patients were also compared in the study. Prospective prediction of ophthalmopathy was tested in an independent validation cohort of 18 to 20 hyperthyroidism patients and around 16 patients who later progressed to ophthalmopathy.

Ends trimmed: V by 2 bases, J by 5 bases; bases unmatched to a gene: 10. For CDR1 and CDR2, the germline V gene lists SGHTA and FQGNSA. Its CDR3 holds 16 amino acids, cysteine through phenylalanine. Here the CDR3 DNA is all that survives: 48 bases in frame from base 1. The investigation overall reported the following: A model built on a 13 V-J signature distinguished ophthalmopathy from stable hyperthyroidism, reaching 87.88% sensitivity and under 84% specificity in cross-validation and 80%/75% in testing. Blood samples also contained most of the expanded thyroid clonotypes (frequency above 0.001), which suggests that blood repertoires may reflect thyroid immune responses. In validation, progression to ophthalmopathy was predicted by the model with 70.59% sensitivity and nearly 75% specificity, a median of around 5.9 months before onset. No statistical method was used to fix the sample size in advance, and group allocation was not hidden from the investigators.

The rearrangement combines TRBV7-2 with TRBJ2-7; the junction holds 9 bases that match TRBD2. The specimen sequenced was peripheral blood or thyroid tissue (not recorded which). This clonotype was obtained from an adult man with Graves' disease, either hyperthyroidism or ophthalmopathy (not recorded which). This receptor carries the CDR3 CASSLRALAGIDEQYF. The nucleotide sequence reads as follows: TGTGCCAGCAGCTTACGAGCACTAGCGGGTATCGACGAGCAGTACTTC.